This T cell receptor (beta chain) was sequenced in a study of cytomegalovirus exposure and HLA in healthy donors. Study details: It was reported in a later analysis that the same platform had been used for the approximately 110 validation repertoires as for the 550 to 700 first-cohort repertoires.

Per the germline V gene, CDR1 is MNHEY and CDR2 is SVGAGI. Trimming took off 0 bases at V and 6 bases at J, with 6 bases between the two ends. The CDR3 extends over 13 amino acids. TCRdb's table, derived via immunoSEQ multiplex PCR, lists solely in-frame clones and lacks some. The sample includes about 73,000 clones, 70% to 90% seen only once; the top ten take 3% to 4%. This TCR was sampled from a woman between 18 and 29 years old in good health and CMV-seropositive. V usage is TRBV6-5 and J usage is TRBJ1-5; D not resolved. The specimen was PBMCs. This CDR3 reads CASSYSWLQPQHF. The CDR3 DNA reads as TGTGCCAGCAGTTACTCTTGGCTTCAGCCCCAGCATTTT.